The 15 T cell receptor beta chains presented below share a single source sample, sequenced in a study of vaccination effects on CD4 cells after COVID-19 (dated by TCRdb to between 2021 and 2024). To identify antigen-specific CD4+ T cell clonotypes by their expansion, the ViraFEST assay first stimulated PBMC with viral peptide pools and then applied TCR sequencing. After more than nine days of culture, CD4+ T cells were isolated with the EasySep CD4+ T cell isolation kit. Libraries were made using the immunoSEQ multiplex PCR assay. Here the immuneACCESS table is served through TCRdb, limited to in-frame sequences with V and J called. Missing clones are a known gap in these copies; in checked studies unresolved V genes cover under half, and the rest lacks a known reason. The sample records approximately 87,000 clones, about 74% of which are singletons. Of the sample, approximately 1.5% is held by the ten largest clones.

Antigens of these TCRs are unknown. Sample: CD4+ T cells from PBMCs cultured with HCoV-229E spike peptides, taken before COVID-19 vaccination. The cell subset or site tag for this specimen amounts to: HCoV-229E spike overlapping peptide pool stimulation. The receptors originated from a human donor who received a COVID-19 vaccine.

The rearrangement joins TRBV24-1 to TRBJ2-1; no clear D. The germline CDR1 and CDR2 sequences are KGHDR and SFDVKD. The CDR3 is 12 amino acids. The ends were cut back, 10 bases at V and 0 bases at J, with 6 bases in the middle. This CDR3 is CATRNSYNEQFF. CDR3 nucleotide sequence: TGTGCCACAAGGAACTCCTACAATGAGCAGTTCTTC.

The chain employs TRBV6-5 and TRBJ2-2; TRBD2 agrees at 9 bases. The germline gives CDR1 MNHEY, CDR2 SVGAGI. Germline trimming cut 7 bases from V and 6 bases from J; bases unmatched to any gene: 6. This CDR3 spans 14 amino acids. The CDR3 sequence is CASTRGGAAGELFF. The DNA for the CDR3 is TGTGCCAGCACACGCGGGGGGGCGGCCGGGGAGCTGTTTTTT.

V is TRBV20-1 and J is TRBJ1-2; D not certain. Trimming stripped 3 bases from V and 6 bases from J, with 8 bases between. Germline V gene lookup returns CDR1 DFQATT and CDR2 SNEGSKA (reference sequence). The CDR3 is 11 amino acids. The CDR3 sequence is CSASRVDGYTF. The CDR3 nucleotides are TGCAGTGCTAGCCGTGTTGATGGCTACACCTTC.

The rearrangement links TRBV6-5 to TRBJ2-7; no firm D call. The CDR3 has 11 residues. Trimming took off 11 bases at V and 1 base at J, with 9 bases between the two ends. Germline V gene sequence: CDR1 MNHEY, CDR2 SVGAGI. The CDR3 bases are TGTGCCGACGAATGGTCCTACGAGCAGTACGTC. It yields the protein CADEWSYEQYV.

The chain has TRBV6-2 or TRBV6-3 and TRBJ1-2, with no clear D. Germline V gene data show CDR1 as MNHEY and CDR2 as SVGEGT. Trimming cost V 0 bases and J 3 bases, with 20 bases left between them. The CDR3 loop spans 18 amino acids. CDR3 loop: CASSYSIFSLDRDYGYTF. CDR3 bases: TGTGCCAGCAGTTACTCGATCTTCTCTCTGGACCGCGACTATGGCTACACCTTC.

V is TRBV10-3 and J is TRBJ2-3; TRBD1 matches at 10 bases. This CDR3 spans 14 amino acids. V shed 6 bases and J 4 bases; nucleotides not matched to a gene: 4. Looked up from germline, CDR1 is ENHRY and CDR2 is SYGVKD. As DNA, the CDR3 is TGTGCCATCAGGACAGGGGGCACGGCAGATACGCAGTATTTT. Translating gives CAIRTGGTADTQYF.

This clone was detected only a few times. DNA for the CDR3: TGTGCCAGCAGCCTCCTAGCAAATGAGCAGTTCTTC. Residues: CASSLLANEQFF. This chain links TRBV6-2 or TRBV6-3 with TRBJ2-1, with TRBD2 as a possible D gene (5 bases). The CDR3 loop spans 12 amino acids. V shed 6 bases and J shed 7 bases, with 10 bases lying between them. The germline CDR1 and CDR2 sequences are MNHEY and SVGEGT.

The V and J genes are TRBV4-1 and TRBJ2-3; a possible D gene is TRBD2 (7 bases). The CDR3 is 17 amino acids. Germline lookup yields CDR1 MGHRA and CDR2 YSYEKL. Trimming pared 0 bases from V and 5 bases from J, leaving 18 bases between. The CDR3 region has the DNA TGCGCCAGCAGCCAAGATCAAGGTGGGGGGGCCGGAGATACGCAGTATTTT. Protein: CASSQDQGGGAGDTQYF.

The CDR3 DNA is TGTGCCACCAGTGACCCAGGACAGGGAGGGAACATTCAGTACTTC. Its protein product is CATSDPGQGGNIQYF. The chain employs TRBV24-1 and TRBJ2-4; TRBD1 might be the D (8 bases). Trimming left V 4 bases short and J 7 bases short, with 16 bases between. The CDR3 runs to 15 residues. Germline V gene sequence: CDR1 KGHDR, CDR2 SFDVKD.

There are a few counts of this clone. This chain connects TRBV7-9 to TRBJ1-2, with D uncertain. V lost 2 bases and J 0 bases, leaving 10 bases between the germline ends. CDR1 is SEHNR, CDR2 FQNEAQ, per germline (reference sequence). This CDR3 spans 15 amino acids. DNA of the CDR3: TGTGCCAGCAGCTTATTGGGGTCATCTAACTATGGCTACACCTTC. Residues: CASSLLGSSNYGYTF.

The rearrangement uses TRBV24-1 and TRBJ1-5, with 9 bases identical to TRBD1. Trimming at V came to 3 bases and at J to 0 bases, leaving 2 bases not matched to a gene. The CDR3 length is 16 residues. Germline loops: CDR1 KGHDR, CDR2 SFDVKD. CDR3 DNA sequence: TGTGCCACCAGTGATCCGGGACAGGGTAGCAATCAGCCCCAGCATTTT. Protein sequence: CATSDPGQGSNQPQHF.

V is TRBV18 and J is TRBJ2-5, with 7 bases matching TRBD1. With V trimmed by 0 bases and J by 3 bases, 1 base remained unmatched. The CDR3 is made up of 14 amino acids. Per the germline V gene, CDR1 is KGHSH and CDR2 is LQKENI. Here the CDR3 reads CASSPPTGKETQYF. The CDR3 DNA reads TGTGCCAGCTCACCACCGACAGGGAAAGAGACCCAGTACTTC.

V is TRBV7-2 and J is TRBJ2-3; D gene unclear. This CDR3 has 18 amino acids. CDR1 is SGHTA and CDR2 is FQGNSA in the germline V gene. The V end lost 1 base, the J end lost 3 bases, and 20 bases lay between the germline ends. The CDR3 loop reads CASSLGSARFLGTDTQYF. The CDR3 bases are TGTGCCAGCAGCTTAGGTTCGGCGCGATTCTTAGGTACAGATACGCAGTATTTT.

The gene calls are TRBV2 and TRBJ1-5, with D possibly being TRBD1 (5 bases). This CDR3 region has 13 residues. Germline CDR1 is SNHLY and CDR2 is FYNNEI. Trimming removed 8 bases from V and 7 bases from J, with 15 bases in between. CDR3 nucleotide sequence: TGTGCCAGCGGAGCCGGGGGGGAACAGCCCCAGCATTTT. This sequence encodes CASGAGGEQPQHF.

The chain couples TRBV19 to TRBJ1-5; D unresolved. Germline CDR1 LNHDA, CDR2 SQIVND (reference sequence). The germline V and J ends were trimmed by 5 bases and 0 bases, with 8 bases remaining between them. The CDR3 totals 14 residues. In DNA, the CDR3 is TGTGCCAGTAGTGGGCCTTATAGCAATCAGCCCCAGCATTTT. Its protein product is CASSGPYSNQPQHF.